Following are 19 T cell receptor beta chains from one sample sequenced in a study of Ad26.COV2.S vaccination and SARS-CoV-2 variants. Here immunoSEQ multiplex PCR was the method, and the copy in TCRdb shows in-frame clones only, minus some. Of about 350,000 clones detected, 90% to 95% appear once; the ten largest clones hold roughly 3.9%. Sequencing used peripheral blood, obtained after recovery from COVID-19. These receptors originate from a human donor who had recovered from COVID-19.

In DNA, the CDR3 is TGTGCCAGTAAGCCGGGACAGGGCACCTACGAGCAGTACTTC. Translation: CASKPGQGTYEQYF. The J gene is TRBJ2-7, the V gene TRBV19; 9 nucleotides align to TRBD1. This CDR3 has 14 amino acids. Germline V gene lookup returns CDR1 LNHDA and CDR2 SQIVND (reference sequence). Trimming cost V 7 bases and J 2 bases; bases outside gene matches: 6.

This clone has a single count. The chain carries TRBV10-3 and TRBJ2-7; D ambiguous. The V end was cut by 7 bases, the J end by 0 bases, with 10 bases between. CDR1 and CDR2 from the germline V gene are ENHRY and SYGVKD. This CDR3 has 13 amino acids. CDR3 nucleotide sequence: TGTGCCATCACCCTGGACCGCTCCTACGAGCAGTACTTC. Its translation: CAITLDRSYEQYF.

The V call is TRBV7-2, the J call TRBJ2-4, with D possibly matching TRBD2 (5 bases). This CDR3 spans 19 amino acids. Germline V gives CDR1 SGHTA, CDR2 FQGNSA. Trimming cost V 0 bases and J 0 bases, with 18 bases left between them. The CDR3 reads CASSLARTPGRLAKNIQYF. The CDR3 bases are TGTGCCAGCAGCTTAGCGAGGACTCCCGGGCGTCTAGCCAAAAACATTCAGTACTTC.

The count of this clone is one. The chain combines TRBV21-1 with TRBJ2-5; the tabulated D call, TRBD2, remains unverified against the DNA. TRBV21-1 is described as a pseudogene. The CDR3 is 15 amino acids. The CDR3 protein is CASSKRDSLQETQYF. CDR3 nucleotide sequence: TGTGCCAGCAGCAAACGGGACTCCTTACAAGAGACCCAGTACTTC.

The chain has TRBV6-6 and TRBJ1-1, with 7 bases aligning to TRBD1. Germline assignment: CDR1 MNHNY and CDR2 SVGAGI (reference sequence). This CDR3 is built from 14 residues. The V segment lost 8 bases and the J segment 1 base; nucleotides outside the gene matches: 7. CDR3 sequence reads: CASAYHRGNTEAFF. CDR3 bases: TGTGCCAGCGCCTATCACAGGGGGAACACTGAAGCTTTCTTT.

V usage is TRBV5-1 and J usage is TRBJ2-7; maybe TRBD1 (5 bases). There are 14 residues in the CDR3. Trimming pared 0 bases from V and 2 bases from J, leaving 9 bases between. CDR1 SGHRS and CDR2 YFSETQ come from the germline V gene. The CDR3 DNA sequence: TGCGCCAGCAGCTTGGACAGGATAACCTACGAGCAGTACTTC. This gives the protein CASSLDRITYEQYF.

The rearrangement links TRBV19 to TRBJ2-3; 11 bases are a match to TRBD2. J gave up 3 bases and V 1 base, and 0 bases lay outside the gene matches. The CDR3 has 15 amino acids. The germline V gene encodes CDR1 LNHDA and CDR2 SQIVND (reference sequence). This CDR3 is CASSIVAGGTDTQYF. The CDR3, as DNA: TGTGCCAGTAGTATAGTAGCGGGGGGGACAGATACGCAGTATTTT. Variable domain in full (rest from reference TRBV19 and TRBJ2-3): DGGITQSPKYLFRKEGQNVTLSCEQNLNHDAMYWYRQDPGQGLRLIYYSQIVNDFQKGDIAEGYSVSREKKESFPLTVTSAQKNPTAFYLCASSIVAGGTDTQYFGPGTRLTVL.

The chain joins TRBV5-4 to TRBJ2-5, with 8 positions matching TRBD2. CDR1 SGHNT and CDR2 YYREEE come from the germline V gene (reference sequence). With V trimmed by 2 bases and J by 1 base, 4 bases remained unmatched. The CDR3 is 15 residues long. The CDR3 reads CASSFPGGIQETQYF. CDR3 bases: TGTGCCAGCAGCTTTCCGGGGGGGATCCAAGAGACCCAGTACTTC.

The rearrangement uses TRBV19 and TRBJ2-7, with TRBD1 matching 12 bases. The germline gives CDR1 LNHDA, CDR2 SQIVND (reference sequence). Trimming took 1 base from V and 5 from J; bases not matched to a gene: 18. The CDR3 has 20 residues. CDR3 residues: CASSIGIRGTGGFAGDEQYF. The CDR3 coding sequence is TGTGCCAGTAGTATAGGGATTCGCGGGACAGGGGGCTTCGCCGGGGACGAGCAGTACTTC.

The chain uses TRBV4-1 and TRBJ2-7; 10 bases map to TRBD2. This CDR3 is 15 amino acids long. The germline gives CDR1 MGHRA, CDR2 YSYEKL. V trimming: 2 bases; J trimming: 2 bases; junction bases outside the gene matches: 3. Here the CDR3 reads CASSQTSGETYEQYF. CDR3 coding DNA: TGCGCCAGCAGCCAAACTAGCGGGGAGACCTACGAGCAGTACTTC.

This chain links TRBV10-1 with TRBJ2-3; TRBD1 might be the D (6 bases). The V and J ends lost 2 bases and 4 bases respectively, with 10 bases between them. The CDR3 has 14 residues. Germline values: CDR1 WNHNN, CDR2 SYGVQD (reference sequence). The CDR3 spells CASSETGKPDTQYF. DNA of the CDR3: TGCGCCAGCAGTGAGACAGGGAAGCCAGATACGCAGTATTTT.

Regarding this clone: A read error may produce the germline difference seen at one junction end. CDR3 sequence reads: CASRLSRDRGF. The CDR3 DNA sequence: TGTGCCAGCAGGCTCTCCCGGGACAGGGGATTC. This chain connects TRBV2 to TRBJ1-2, with 10 bases lining up with TRBD1. Looked up from germline, CDR1 is SNHLY and CDR2 is FYNNEI. The CDR3 consists of 11 residues.

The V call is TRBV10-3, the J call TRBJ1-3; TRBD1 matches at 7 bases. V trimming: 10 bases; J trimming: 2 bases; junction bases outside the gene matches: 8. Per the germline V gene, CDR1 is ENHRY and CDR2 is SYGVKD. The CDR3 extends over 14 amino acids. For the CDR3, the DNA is TGTGCCACTAGAACAGGGGAAACTGGAAACACCATATATTTT. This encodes CATRTGETGNTIYF.

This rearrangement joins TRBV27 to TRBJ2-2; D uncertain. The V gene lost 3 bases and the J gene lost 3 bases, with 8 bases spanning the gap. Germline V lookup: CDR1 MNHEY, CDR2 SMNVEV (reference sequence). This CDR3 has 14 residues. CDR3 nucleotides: TGTGCCAGCAGTTTTAGTACCTACACCGGGGAGCTGTTTTTT. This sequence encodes CASSFSTYTGELFF.

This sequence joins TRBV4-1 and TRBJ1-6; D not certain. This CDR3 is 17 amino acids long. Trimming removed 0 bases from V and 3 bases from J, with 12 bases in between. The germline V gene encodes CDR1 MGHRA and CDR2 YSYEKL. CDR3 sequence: CASSQDKASNYNSPLHF. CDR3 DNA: TGCGCCAGCAGCCAAGATAAGGCCAGCAACTATAATTCACCCCTCCACTTT.

The chain's CDR3 is CASSYPDRGAEQFF. CDR3 nucleotide sequence: TGTGCCAGCAGTTACCCCGACAGGGGCGCTGAGCAGTTCTTC. The chain joins TRBV6-5 to TRBJ2-1, with TRBD1 matching 8 bases. This CDR3 is 14 amino acids long. V lost 2 bases to trimming and J lost 9 bases; unmatched junction nucleotides: 6. Germline CDR1 reads MNHEY; CDR2 reads SVGAGI.

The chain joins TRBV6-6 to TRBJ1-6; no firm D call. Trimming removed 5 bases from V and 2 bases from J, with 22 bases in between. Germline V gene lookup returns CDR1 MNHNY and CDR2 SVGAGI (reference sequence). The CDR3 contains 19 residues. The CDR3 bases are TGTGCCAGCAGTCCCAATCCTATTATTCGGGGTCCCTATAATTCACCCCTCCACTTT. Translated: CASSPNPIIRGPYNSPLHF.

The CDR3 DNA reads TGTGCCAGCAGCTCTCCGACTAGCGGGGCCTACGGGACCGGGGAGCTGTTTTTT. This sequence encodes CASSSPTSGAYGTGELFF. The chain employs TRBV7-2 and TRBJ2-2, with 11 bases lining up with TRBD2. The CDR3 length is 18 residues. CDR1 is SGHTA, CDR2 FQGNSA, per germline. The J segment lost 5 bases and the V segment lost 4 bases, leaving 12 bases of the junction unmatched.

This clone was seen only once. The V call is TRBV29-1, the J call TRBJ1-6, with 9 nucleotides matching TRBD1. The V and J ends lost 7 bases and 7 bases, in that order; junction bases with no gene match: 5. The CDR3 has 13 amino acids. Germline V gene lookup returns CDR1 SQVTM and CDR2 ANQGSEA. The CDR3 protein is CSAGDRANSPLHF. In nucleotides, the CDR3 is TGCAGCGCCGGGGACAGGGCCAATTCACCCCTCCACTTT.